The present TCR beta chain was sequenced within a study of graft-versus-host responses after intestinal transplantation. The CDR3 length is 11 residues. CDR1 is SQVTM and CDR2 is ANQGSEA in the germline V gene. Trimming left V 6 bases short and J 1 base short, with 6 bases between. As regards this clone: Its antigen is not known.

Study results and limitations: Peak GvH clone levels in circulation were associated with early post-transplant HvG declines.

Assay used: immunoSEQ multiplex PCR; TCRdb lists only in-frame clones, some missing. This sample carries 50,000 to 80,000 clones, 90% to 95% of them seen once, and the ten largest clones take about 1.8%. The chain uses TRBV29-1 and TRBJ1-1; possibly TRBD1 for D (5 bases). The receptor comes from a human donor who was the organ donor for an intestinal transplant. Here the sequenced sample was unstimulated CD8+ T cells sorted from spleen or lymph node cells, taken before transplant. This CDR3 reads CSVDTNTEAFF. As DNA, the CDR3 is TGCAGCGTGGACACGAACACTGAAGCTTTCTTT.